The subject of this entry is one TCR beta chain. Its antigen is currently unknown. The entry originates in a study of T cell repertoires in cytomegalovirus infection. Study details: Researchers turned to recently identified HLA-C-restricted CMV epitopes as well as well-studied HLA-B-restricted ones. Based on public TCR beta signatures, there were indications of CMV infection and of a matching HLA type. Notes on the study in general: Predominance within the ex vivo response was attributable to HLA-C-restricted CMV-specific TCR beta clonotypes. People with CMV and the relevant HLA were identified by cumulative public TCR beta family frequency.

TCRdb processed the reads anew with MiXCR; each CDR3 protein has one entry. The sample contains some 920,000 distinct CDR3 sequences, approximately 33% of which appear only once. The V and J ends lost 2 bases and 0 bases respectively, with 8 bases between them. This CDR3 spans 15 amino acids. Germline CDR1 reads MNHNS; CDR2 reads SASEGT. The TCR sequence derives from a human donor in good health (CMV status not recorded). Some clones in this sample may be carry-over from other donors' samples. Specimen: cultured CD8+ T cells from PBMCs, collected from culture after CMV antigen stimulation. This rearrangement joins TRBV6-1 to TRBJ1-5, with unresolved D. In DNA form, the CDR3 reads TGTGCCAGCAGTGAATGGCAGGCTAGCAATCAGCCCCAGCATTTT. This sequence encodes CASSEWQASNQPQHF.